Listed here is a single T cell receptor (beta chain). Its antigen specificity is not known. No base qualities exist here, and no much larger clone lies one base off it. This record belongs to a study of high-grade serous ovarian cancer treatment subgroups (TCRdb year 2021). For context, the study as a whole: Sequencing yielded a mean of about 15,000 reads and thousands of unique TCR beta rearrangements per sample. Under a laparoscopic triage algorithm, patients with high-grade serous ovarian cancer were grouped by complete gross resection or by neoadjuvant chemotherapy response, and the study profiled the TCR beta repertoires of these patients. The cohort comprised about 30 patients: roughly 10 with no residual disease after primary surgery (R0), roughly 10 excellent NACT responders, and roughly 10 poor NACT responders. One primary tumor sample and two metastatic tumor samples were collected from each patient, for a total of 90 samples.

The 75 to 100 tumor samples underwent high-throughput TCR profiling using ImmunoSEQ. The original methods were these. Repertoire diversity metrics included richness (unique productive sequences), clonality, evenness and relatedness; Bhattacharyya coefficient assessed similarity between samples. Conclusions stayed consistent in a sensitivity analysis that left out TCRs with fewer than two reads. This immuneACCESS table, as held by TCRdb, lists in-frame sequences with V and J called but not all clones. Of the missing ones, under half trace to an unresolved V gene in checked studies; the others have no known cause. V and J calls and clone size come straight from that table; D and trimming were deduced from the DNA. In all, the sample holds 1,300 to 1,500 clones, and under 80% of those were seen once. 6.8% of the sample lies in the top ten. V and J are trimmed by 5 bases and 1 base, and the gene matches miss 10 bases of the junction. Via the germline V gene, CDR1 is SGHAT and CDR2 FQNNGV. Counted from cysteine to phenylalanine, this CDR3 has 19 amino acids. The entry retains the CDR3 DNA only, 57 bases that are in frame from base 1.

Collection of tumor samples took place before definitive surgery or chemotherapy. Genomic DNA was extracted by the MD Anderson Biospecimen Extraction Resource, and TCR sequencing was done by the MD Anderson Cancer Genomics Laboratory. Results the study describes overall, beyond this receptor: Neoantigen level correlated positively with TCR clonal relatedness, and copy number variation and mutation load from whole-genome sequencing showed a positive trend with TCR clonal relatedness. Spatial information was not captured by bulk tumor TCR sequencing, so insight into HGSC tumor complexity and diversity was limited. The TCR repertoire analyses centered on CDR3, leaving CDR1 and CDR2 unanalyzed. Repertoire similarity between tumors of the same patient ranged roughly 0.095 to 0.8, whereas almost no similarity was seen between different patients.

Sequenced sample: tumor tissue. The rearrangement combines TRBV11-2 with TRBJ2-1; TRBD2 lines up with 14 middle nucleotides. The receptor comes from a human donor with high-grade serous ovarian cancer. The nucleotide sequence is TGTGCCAGCAGCCCCCGTCGGACTAGCGGGAGGCTATCCTACAATGAGCAGTTCTTC. This is translated as CASSPRRTSGRLSYNEQFF.